These 8 T cell receptor beta chains originate from one sample sequenced in a study of blood T cell repertoires in COVID-19. Assay used: immunoSEQ multiplex PCR; TCRdb lists only in-frame clones, some missing. The sample lists some 28,000 clones, roughly 85% occurring once. Specimen: peripheral blood. The receptors come from a human donor in a cohort sampled during active COVID-19.

The chain links TRBV18 to TRBJ1-1; 9 bases are shared with TRBD1. This CDR3 spans 17 amino acids. From germline, CDR1 is KGHSH and CDR2 LQKENI. Trimming took 3 bases from V and 1 from J; bases not matched to a gene: 9. The CDR3 loop is CASSPGQGYGRNTEAFF. Here the CDR3 DNA reads TGTGCCAGCTCACCGGGACAGGGATACGGGCGGAACACTGAAGCTTTCTTT.

The chain has TRBV19 and TRBJ2-3, with 11 bases lining up with TRBD2. Germline lookup yields CDR1 LNHDA and CDR2 SQIVND (reference sequence). The CDR3 sequence is 16 residues long. J was trimmed by 5 bases and V by 9 bases; bases with no gene match: 13. The CDR3 loop is CASTTTALAGVDTQYF. CDR3 coding DNA: TGTGCCAGCACAACCACCGCACTAGCGGGAGTAGATACGCAGTATTTT.

V is TRBV11-2 and J is TRBJ2-7; no clear D. Germline assignment: CDR1 SGHAT and CDR2 FQNNGV. The V and J ends lost 5 bases and 4 bases respectively, with 18 bases between them. The CDR3 covers 15 residues. CDR3 nucleotide sequence: TGTGCCAGCAGCATTTCCCGGTTTCCGATTTACGAGCAGTACTTC. Its translation: CASSISRFPIYEQYF.

The chain combines TRBV27 with TRBJ1-3, with 8 bases matching TRBD1. This CDR3 contains 15 residues. The germline gives CDR1 MNHEY, CDR2 SMNVEV (reference sequence). After removal of 6 bases from V and 3 bases from J, the junction contained 7 bases not matched to a gene. The CDR3 reads CASSRQGAVGNTIYF. The CDR3 nucleotides read TGTGCCAGCAGCCGCCAGGGGGCGGTTGGAAACACCATATATTTT.

The gene calls are TRBV11-1 and TRBJ2-7; D is possibly TRBD2 (5 bases). The CDR3 has 14 amino acids. Germline V lookup: CDR1 SGHAT, CDR2 FQDESV (reference sequence). V was clipped by 1 base and J by 5 bases, with 12 bases between them. CDR3 in amino acids: CASSLGVSGNEQYF. In DNA, the CDR3 is TGTGCCAGCAGCTTAGGAGTGTCCGGGAACGAGCAGTACTTC.

The CDR3 loop is CASSPGGGEGYYGYTF. CDR3 bases: TGTGCCAGCAGTCCCGGAGGGGGCGAAGGCTACTATGGCTACACCTTC. The rearrangement joins TRBV9 to TRBJ1-2; 7 bases are a match to TRBD1. Per germline, CDR1 SGDLS and CDR2 YYNGEE. There are 16 residues in the CDR3. V was pared by 5 bases and J by 3 bases, with 13 bases of the junction left unmatched.

The chain links TRBV15 to TRBJ2-7; 8 bases fit TRBD1. The CDR3 is made up of 16 amino acids. Germline CDR1 and CDR2: LNHNV and YYDKDF (reference sequence). J lost 0 bases, V lost 0 bases, and 4 bases had no gene match. CDR3 in amino acids: CATSRDTTGVSYEQYF. Written as DNA, the CDR3 is TGTGCCACCAGCAGAGACACGACAGGGGTCTCCTACGAGCAGTACTTC.

The V and J genes are TRBV28 and TRBJ2-7; TRBD1 aligns across 7 bases. Trimming took 9 bases from V and 3 from J; bases not matched to a gene: 11. CDR3 length equals 14 residues. Germline V gene lookup returns CDR1 MDHEN and CDR2 SYDVKM. The CDR3 DNA reads as TGTGCCAGTACGAAGCCCGGGGACAGCTACGAGCAGTACTTC. Translating it yields CASTKPGDSYEQYF.